The TCR beta chain described here comes from a study of tumor-infiltrating lymphocytes in localized non-small cell lung cancer. Findings and limits, study-wide: IM1 and IM2 tumors showed no difference in T-cell fraction.

The CDR3 sequence is 16 residues long. Germline-derived CDR1 and CDR2 are SGHNT and YYREEE (reference sequence). Trimming pared 2 bases from V and 1 base from J, leaving 13 bases between. Only in-frame clones appear in the TCRdb table, and some are missing; sequencing was by immunoSEQ multiplex PCR. The sample includes about 14,000 clones, roughly four fifths of them seen just once. On this clone: Its matching antigen is unknown.

This TCR was recovered from a human donor with non-small cell lung cancer. Source material: lung tumor tissue. V gene TRBV5-4 combines with J gene TRBJ2-4; D is perhaps TRBD1 (5 bases). CDR3 in DNA: TGTGCCAGCAGCTTTGGTCAGGGTAGGGCCAAAAACATTCAGTACTTC. This translates into CASSFGQGRAKNIQYF.